This T cell receptor beta chain was sequenced in a study of T-cell memory formation after mild COVID-19. Points from the study as a whole: Contracting clones from day 15 to 85 showed balanced CD4/CD8; later expanders favored CD4+.

Using constant-segment primers, 5'RACE produced TCR alpha and TCR beta cDNA libraries carrying sample barcodes and UMIs. One entry per CDR3 protein results from TCRdb running MiXCR on the 5' RACE reads. This sample carries 150,000 to 200,000 distinct CDR3 sequences, 11% of them seen once, and the ten largest clones take approximately 3.8%. The V end lost 8 bases, the J end lost 6 bases, and 11 bases lay between the germline ends. The germline gives CDR1 LNHDA, CDR2 SQIVND (reference sequence). This CDR3 has 12 residues. As concerns this clonotype: The antigen is unknown.

The rearrangement uses TRBV19 and TRBJ1-5; D gene ambiguous. Sequenced input: PBMCs or a T cell subset sorted from them (not recorded which). The receptor was isolated from a man between 18 and 29 years old who had mild COVID-19 (a few samples of this study predate the infection). Cell type and time point are not known. CDR3 in DNA: TGTGCCAGTTCGGTGTCACGTCAGCCCCAGCATTTT. It is translated as CASSVSRQPQHF.